The 27 T cell receptor beta chains given below trace back to one sample, sequenced in a study of blood T cell repertoires in COVID-19. Measured with immunoSEQ multiplex PCR; TCRdb has only the in-frame clones, and not every one. The sample records around 130,000 clones, about 89% being singletons. Sequenced input: peripheral blood. The receptors come from a man aged 50-59 years with active or convalescent COVID-19.

CDR3 nucleotide sequence: TGTGCCAGCGGGGGGAGCGGGACGGCCTACAATGAGCAGTTCTTC. This translates into CASGGSGTAYNEQFF. V gene TRBV2 combines with J gene TRBJ2-1; 7 nucleotides line up with TRBD2. CDR1 is SNHLY and CDR2 is FYNNEI in the germline V gene. CDR3 length: 15 residues. The J segment lost 2 bases and the V segment lost 8 bases, leaving 9 bases of the junction unmatched.

The V and J genes are TRBV2 and TRBJ2-5, with a tentative D call TRBD2 (6 bases). This CDR3 region has 15 residues. The V end lost 3 bases, the J end lost 5 bases, and 16 bases lay between the germline ends. From germline, CDR1 is SNHLY and CDR2 FYNNEI. This CDR3 reads CASSEIRGAGETQYF. CDR3 nucleotide sequence: TGTGCCAGCAGTGAGATTAGGGGCGCGGGGGAGACCCAGTACTTC. The full variable domain, rest sourced from reference TRBV2 and TRBJ2-5, is EPEVTQTPSHQVTQMGQEVILRCVPISNHLYFYWYRQILGQKVEFLVSFYNNEISEKSEIFDDQFSVERPDGSNFTLKIRSTKLEDSAMYFCASSEIRGAGETQYFGPGTRLLVL.

The chain joins TRBV4-2 to TRBJ1-4, with 10 bases fitting TRBD1. Germline CDR1 LGHNA, CDR2 YNFKEQ. Unmatched junction bases numbered 6, after V lost 4 bases and J lost 4 bases. This CDR3 comprises 16 residues. DNA of the CDR3: TGTGCCAGCAGCCCTCGGACAGGGGGGAGTAATGAAAAACTGTTTTTT. Translating it yields CASSPRTGGSNEKLFF.

The CDR3 protein is CSASSRRGNQPQHF. The CDR3 bases are TGCAGTGCTAGTTCTCGTCGAGGCAATCAGCCCCAGCATTTT. The chain has TRBV20-1 and TRBJ1-5; the D is unclear. CDR3 length: 14 residues. Trimming cost V 3 bases and J 2 bases, with 11 bases left between them. Germline CDR1 and CDR2: DFQATT and SNEGSKA (reference sequence).

The chain uses TRBV6-1 and TRBJ1-3; 8 bases map to TRBD1. Germline-derived CDR1 and CDR2 are MNHNS and SASEGT. Unmatched junction bases numbered 5, after V lost 4 bases and J lost 0 bases. The CDR3 consists of 16 residues. CDR3 protein: CASSALGTGSGNTIYF. The DNA of the CDR3 is TGTGCCAGCAGTGCCCTGGGGACAGGCTCTGGAAACACCATATATTTT.

This chain joins TRBV6-1 and TRBJ2-7, with D hard to call. The CDR3 has 12 amino acids. With 2 bases removed from V and 3 bases from J, the gap between germline ends came to 5 bases. Germline assignment: CDR1 MNHNS and CDR2 SASEGT. The CDR3 sequence: CASSESGYEQYF. In DNA, the CDR3 is TGTGCCAGCAGTGAATCGGGCTACGAGCAGTACTTC.

The chain links TRBV25-1 to TRBJ1-1; possibly TRBD1 for D (6 bases). This CDR3 has 17 residues. The germline CDR1 and CDR2 sequences are MGHDK and SYGVNS. The V and J ends lost 0 bases and 5 bases respectively, with 19 bases between them. The CDR3 sequence: CASSEYPGGVGGTEAFF. The CDR3 DNA sequence: TGTGCCAGCAGTGAATATCCCGGTGGGGTAGGGGGAACTGAAGCTTTCTTT.

The CDR3 DNA sequence: TGTGCCAGCAGCCCCACACCCGACAGAGTTAACGAGCAGTACTTC. Amino acids: CASSPTPDRVNEQYF. This chain uses TRBV5-4 with TRBJ2-7, with D perhaps TRBD1 (5 bases). Germline CDR1 reads SGHNT; CDR2 reads YYREEE (reference sequence). Deletions cut 4 bases from V and 5 bases from J, with 19 bases between. The CDR3 contains 15 residues.

In DNA form, the CDR3 reads TGTGCCAGCAGCTCCTACTACGAGCAGTACTTC. This gives the protein CASSSYYEQYF. The chain uses TRBV7-2 and TRBJ2-7; D is ambiguous. The V and J ends lost 4 bases and 3 bases respectively, with 4 bases between them. The CDR3 is 11 residues long. Germline-derived CDR1 and CDR2 are SGHTA and FQGNSA.

This clone was counted a few times. This chain links TRBV7-9 with TRBJ2-1, with 10 nucleotides matching TRBD2. CDR1 and CDR2 (germline): SEHNR, FQNEAQ (reference sequence). The trim removed 5 bases at V and 7 bases at J, leaving 11 bases unmatched. This CDR3 comprises 16 residues. The CDR3 coding sequence is TGTGCCAGCAGCGCCGGATCTAGCGGGAGTTTGAATGAGCAGTTCTTC. It specifies CASSAGSSGSLNEQFF.

V gene TRBV27 combines with J gene TRBJ1-4, with a weak D call TRBD1 (6 bases). Trimming removed 5 bases at V and 7 bases at J, with 14 bases between. The CDR3 is 14 residues long. Germline loops: CDR1 MNHEY, CDR2 SMNVEV (reference sequence). The CDR3 loop is CASSPTGWGEKLFF. The DNA of the CDR3 is TGTGCCAGCAGTCCTACAGGGTGGGGTGAAAAACTGTTTTTT. The entire variable domain, with the rest obtained from reference TRBV27 and TRBJ1-4, is as follows: EAQVTQNPRYLITVTGKKLTVTCSQNMNHEYMSWYRQDPGLGLRQIYYSMNVEVTDKGDVPEGYKVSRKEKRNFPLILESPSPNQTSLYFCASSPTGWGEKLFFGSGTQLSVL.

CDR3 residues: CASSQAGEPYNEQFF. DNA of the CDR3: TGCGCCAGCAGCCAAGCGGGAGAACCCTACAATGAGCAGTTCTTC. The rearrangement joins TRBV4-1 to TRBJ2-1; perhaps TRBD2 as D (6 bases). Trimming cost V 1 base and J 2 bases, with 9 bases left between them. Germline CDR1 MGHRA, CDR2 YSYEKL. The CDR3 loop spans 15 amino acids.

This clone was seen just once. This chain uses TRBV11-2 with TRBJ2-7; 12 nucleotides align to TRBD2. Germline values: CDR1 SGHAT, CDR2 FQNNGV. CDR3 length: 15 residues. After removal of 3 bases from V and 7 bases from J, the junction contained 7 bases not matched to a gene. The CDR3 spells CASSFIASGGGEQYF. The DNA for the CDR3 is TGTGCCAGCAGCTTTATCGCTAGCGGGGGGGGTGAGCAGTACTTC.

The gene calls are TRBV5-6 and TRBJ2-1; TRBD1 is a possible D gene (5 bases). This CDR3 contains 16 residues. Germline CDR1 is SGHDT and CDR2 is YYEEEE. The V end was cut by 2 bases, the J end by 3 bases, with 15 bases between. In DNA form, the CDR3 reads TGTGCCAGCAGCTTAAGTCCGCAGGGTCGCTACAATGAGCAGTTCTTC. Its protein is CASSLSPQGRYNEQFF.

This clone was seen once. This chain joins TRBV24-1 and TRBJ2-1; TRBD1 might be the D (6 bases). The ends were cut back, 1 base at V and 6 bases at J, with 15 bases in the middle. This CDR3 has 16 amino acids. CDR1 is KGHDR, CDR2 SFDVKD, per germline. Written as DNA, the CDR3 is TGTGCCACCAGTGATTTAGGGGCAGGGGACCTCAATGAGCAGTTCTTC. This encodes CATSDLGAGDLNEQFF.

The chain employs TRBV5-1 and TRBJ2-5, with D unresolved. Germline loops: CDR1 SGHRS, CDR2 YFSETQ. Trimming cost V 0 bases and J 5 bases, with 11 bases left between them. This CDR3 region has 14 residues. The CDR3 coding sequence is TGCGCCAGCAGCTTGGATCACCTCGGGGAGACCCAGTACTTC. This codes for CASSLDHLGETQYF.

The chain couples TRBV6-2 or TRBV6-3 to TRBJ2-7; 11 nucleotides line up with TRBD1. CDR1 and CDR2 from the germline V gene are MNHEY and SVGEGT. V lost 0 bases, J lost 7 bases, and 11 bases stayed unmatched. The CDR3 runs to 17 residues. The CDR3 DNA sequence: TGTGCCAGCAGTTACTCCGCAAGGACAGGGGGCTTCGTTGAGCAGTACTTC. As protein: CASSYSARTGGFVEQYF.

This chain uses TRBV30 with TRBJ2-1, with D possibly matching TRBD1 (6 bases). V shed 1 base and J shed 9 bases, with 13 bases lying between them. Germline loops: CDR1 GTSNPN, CDR2 SVGIG (reference sequence). This CDR3 spans 13 amino acids. The CDR3 DNA sequence: TGTGCCTGGAGTGCCAACAGGGTTGGTGAGCAGTTCTTC. Its protein product is CAWSANRVGEQFF. Combining the CDR3 with reference TRBV30 and TRBJ2-1 gives the whole variable domain SQTIHQWPATLVQPVGSPLSLECTVEGTSNPNLYWYRQAAGRGLQLLFYSVGIGQISSEVPQNLSASRPQDRQFILSSKKLLLSDSGFYLCAWSANRVGEQFFGPGTRLTVL.

The rearrangement uses TRBV7-8 and TRBJ2-3, with D tentatively TRBD1 (5 bases). From germline, CDR1 is SGHVS and CDR2 FQNEAQ. The CDR3 covers 16 residues. The V end lost 1 base, the J end lost 0 bases, and 11 bases lay between the germline ends. The CDR3 sequence is CASSLVQGASTDTQYF. CDR3 nucleotide sequence: TGTGCCAGCAGCTTAGTGCAGGGTGCTAGCACAGATACGCAGTATTTT.

This sequence joins TRBV30 and TRBJ2-1; 10 bases agree with TRBD2. The CDR3 has 15 amino acids. CDR1 and CDR2 from the germline V gene are GTSNPN and SVGIG (reference sequence). J gave up 2 bases and V 3 bases, and 4 bases lay outside the gene matches. CDR3 DNA sequence: TGTGCCTGGAGGGGAACTAGCGGGGCCTACAATGAGCAGTTCTTC. Protein product: CAWRGTSGAYNEQFF.

This sequence joins TRBV5-1 and TRBJ2-5, with TRBD2 as a possible D gene (6 bases). Trimming stripped 4 bases from V and 5 bases from J, with 21 bases between. The CDR3 has 16 amino acids. Germline-derived CDR1 and CDR2 are SGHRS and YFSETQ. The CDR3 DNA reads TGCGCCAGCAGCCCGTGGGCGGGGTCCGCCAGGGAGACCCAGTACTTC. Its translation is CASSPWAGSARETQYF. Full variable domain (rest looked up from reference TRBV5-1 and TRBJ2-5): KAGVTQTPRYLIKTRGQQVTLSCSPISGHRSVSWYQQTPGQGLQFLFEYFSETQRNKGNFPGRFSGRQFSNSRSEMNVSTLELGDSALYLCASSPWAGSARETQYFGPGTRLLVL.

The V and J genes are TRBV24-1 and TRBJ2-5, with D possibly being TRBD1 (6 bases). Germline CDR1 is KGHDR and CDR2 is SFDVKD. The CDR3 consists of 16 residues. With 3 bases removed from V and 4 bases from J, the gap between germline ends came to 17 bases. CDR3 region: CATSDVLQGSGETQYF. The CDR3, as DNA: TGTGCCACCAGTGATGTGCTACAGGGCAGTGGAGAGACCCAGTACTTC.

This clone showed up just once. The V call is TRBV27, the J call TRBJ1-6; TRBD1 might be the D (6 bases). CDR1 is MNHEY and CDR2 is SMNVEV in the germline V gene (reference sequence). Between the trimmed V and J ends, which lost 2 bases and 10 bases, there was a span of 15 bases. The CDR3 length is 15 residues. CDR3 nucleotides: TGTGCCAGCAGTTTAAGTAGAGGGGGTAGGTCACCCCTCCACTTT. The encoded protein is CASSLSRGGRSPLHF.

The rearrangement joins TRBV9 to TRBJ2-4; D is perhaps TRBD1 (8 bases). Deletions cut 0 bases from V and 7 bases from J, with 17 bases between. Looked up from germline, CDR1 is SGDLS and CDR2 is YYNGEE. The length of the CDR3 is 16 residues. The CDR3 region is CASSVGMDREGNIQYF. CDR3 DNA sequence: TGTGCCAGCAGCGTAGGGATGGACAGGGAGGGGAACATTCAGTACTTC.

V and J are TRBV19 and TRBJ2-1, with D possibly TRBD1 on 6 matching bases. This CDR3 spans 16 amino acids. Deletions cut 7 bases from V and 8 bases from J, with 24 bases between. Germline assignment: CDR1 LNHDA and CDR2 SQIVND (reference sequence). The CDR3 DNA follows: TGTGCCAGTACCCCGATTATGGGGGCAGCGCGTGATGAGCAGTTCTTC. This sequence encodes CASTPIMGAARDEQFF.

This chain connects TRBV5-4 to TRBJ2-2; no definite D call. Germline loops: CDR1 SGHNT, CDR2 YYREEE (reference sequence). Trimming shortened V by 5 bases and J by 7 bases, and 12 bases separated the two germline ends. This CDR3 region has 13 residues. CDR3 amino acids: CASSVSSYGELFF. The CDR3 nucleotides read TGTGCCAGCAGTGTTAGTTCATACGGGGAGCTGTTTTTT.

CDR3: CASTLTSGQTMFGTEAFF. The CDR3 DNA sequence: TGTGCCAGTACCTTGACTTCGGGACAGACTATGTTCGGGACTGAAGCTTTCTTT. The rearrangement uses TRBV19 and TRBJ1-1, with TRBD1 matching over 7 bases. There are 18 residues in the CDR3. CDR1 and CDR2 from the germline V gene are LNHDA and SQIVND (reference sequence). V dropped 7 bases and J dropped 5; count of bases not matched to a gene: 22. Using reference TRBV19 and TRBJ1-1 for the parts outside the CDR3, the full variable domain is DGGITQSPKYLFRKEGQNVTLSCEQNLNHDAMYWYRQDPGQGLRLIYYSQIVNDFQKGDIAEGYSVSREKKESFPLTVTSAQKNPTAFYLCASTLTSGQTMFGTEAFFGQGTRLTVV.